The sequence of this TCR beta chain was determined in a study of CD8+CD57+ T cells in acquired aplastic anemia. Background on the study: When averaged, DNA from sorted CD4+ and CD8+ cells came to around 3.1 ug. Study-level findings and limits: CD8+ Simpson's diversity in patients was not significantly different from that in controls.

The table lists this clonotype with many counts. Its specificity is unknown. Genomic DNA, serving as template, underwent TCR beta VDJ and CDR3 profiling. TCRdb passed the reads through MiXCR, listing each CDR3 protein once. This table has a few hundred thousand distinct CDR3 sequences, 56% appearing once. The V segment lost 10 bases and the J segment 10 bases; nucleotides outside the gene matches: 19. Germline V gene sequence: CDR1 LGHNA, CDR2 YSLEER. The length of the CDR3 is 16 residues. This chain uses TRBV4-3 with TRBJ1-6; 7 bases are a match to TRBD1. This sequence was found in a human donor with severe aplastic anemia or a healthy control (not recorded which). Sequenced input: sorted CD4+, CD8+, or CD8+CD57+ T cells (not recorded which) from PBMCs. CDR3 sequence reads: CATKTDTGTVESPLHF. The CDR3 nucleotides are TGCGCCACCAAAACCGATACCGGGACAGTCGAATCACCCCTCCACTTT.